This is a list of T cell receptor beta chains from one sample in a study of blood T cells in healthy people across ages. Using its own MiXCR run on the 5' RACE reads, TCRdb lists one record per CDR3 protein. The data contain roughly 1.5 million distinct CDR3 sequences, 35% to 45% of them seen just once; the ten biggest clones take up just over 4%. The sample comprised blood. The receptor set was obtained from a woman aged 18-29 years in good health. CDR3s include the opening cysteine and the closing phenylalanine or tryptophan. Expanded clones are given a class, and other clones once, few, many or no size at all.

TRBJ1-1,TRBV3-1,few,CASSQTFGTGDTEAFF
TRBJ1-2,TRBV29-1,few,CSALRGANYGYTF
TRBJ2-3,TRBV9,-,CASSAGKISRGTDTQYF
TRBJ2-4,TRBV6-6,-,CASAEFPAKNIQYF
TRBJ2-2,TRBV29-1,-,CSGLLTGNTGELFF
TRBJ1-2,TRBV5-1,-,CASSLASGFNYGYTF
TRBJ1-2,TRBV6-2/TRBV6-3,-,CASSSNRRNYGYTF
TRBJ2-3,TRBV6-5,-,CASSYQREDNTDTQYF
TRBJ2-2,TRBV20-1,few,CSQPGQNTGELFF
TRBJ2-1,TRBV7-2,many,CASSLGAGDYNEQFF
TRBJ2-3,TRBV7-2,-,CASSLGARGQGSTDTQYF
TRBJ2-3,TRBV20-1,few,CSARAAKRALTDTQYF
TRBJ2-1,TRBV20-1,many,CSGRVLAGANEQFF
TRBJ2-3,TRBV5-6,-,CASRSGPLAVPSTDTQYF
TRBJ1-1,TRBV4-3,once,CASSQTLDLFIEAFF
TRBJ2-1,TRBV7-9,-,CASSGAGLAGGRVFF
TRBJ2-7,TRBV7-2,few,CASSSSRAGVGEQYF
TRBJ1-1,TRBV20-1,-,CSATGGRTEAFF
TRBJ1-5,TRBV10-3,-,CAISEVLGNQPQHF
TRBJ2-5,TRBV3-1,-,CASSQLERSGETQYF
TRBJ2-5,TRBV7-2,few,CASSPQADQLETQYF
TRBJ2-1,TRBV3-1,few,CASSQDLAYEQFF
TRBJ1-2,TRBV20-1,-,CSIWRSHYGYTF
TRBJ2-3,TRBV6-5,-,CASSYGGLGTDTQYF
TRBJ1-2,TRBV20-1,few,CSAKGQGRSYGYTF
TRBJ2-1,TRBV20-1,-,CSARVLGVTGGRSSYNEQFF
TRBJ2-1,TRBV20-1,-,CSAHRTSGARYNEQFF